This TCR beta chain was sequenced during a study of blood T cell repertoires in COVID-19 (dated by TCRdb to 2019 to 2021). For the study in its entirety: Collaborator samples came from the United States, Italy and Spain and covered acute and convalescent phases of COVID-19. Sample metadata almost always included a de-identified subject ID, COVID-19 status, age in years and sex. Where HLA class I and class II types were available, the types were taken from metadata supplied by the sample provider, not from assay-based typing. The dataset comprised deeply sampled blood TCRbeta repertoires from subjects exposed to, actively infected with, or recovered from COVID-19. Samples were obtained from the ongoing ImmuneRACE study (first 160 participants) and from approximately 1,200 subjects provided by 6 global collaborators. The material from the prospective study consisted of cDNA or gDNA derived from T cells, B-cell-depleted T cells, or PBMCs. A freely available public database, intended as a resource for researchers studying the immune response to SARS-CoV-2, is where the repertoires were released. The investigation overall reported the following: The amount of clinical and demographic metadata varied by source and participant and was provided uncurated.

Comments on this clone: Which antigen it targets is not known. Within one base of it there is no much larger clone, and no base qualities were kept.

The immunoSEQ Assay, a bias-controlled multiplex PCR, was used to amplify TCRbeta CDR3 regions from genomic DNA. The paper's data handling went like this. Nucleated cell counts per sample were estimated from amplification of reference gene primers within the assay. To quantify the absolute abundance of each unique TCRbeta CDR3 rearrangement, sequence reads were collapsed and filtered. Productive Simpson clonality was computed per sample as the square root of Simpson's diversity index over productive rearrangements. TCRdb obtained this table from immuneACCESS and retained in-frame rearrangements with V and J assigned. These tables miss some clones; where compared with another copy, unresolved V genes account for less than half of the shortfall, and the remainder is unexplained. The V and J calls and clone size come from that table; D and trimming were worked out from the DNA. The sample profile shows about 240,000 clones; about four fifths of them were found once. The top ten constitute around 9.6% of the sample.

Each collaborating institution followed its own protocols to collect whole blood in K2EDTA tubes. Collaborator samples were shipped for TCRbeta analysis as frozen whole blood, isolated PBMCs, or DNA extracted from either sample type. Taken from the germline V gene (reference sequence), the CDR1 and CDR2 loops are SEHNR and FQNEAQ. The CDR3 measures 18 amino acids from cysteine to phenylalanine. The sequence is cut down to CDR3 DNA, 54 bases in frame from base 1. Unmatched junction bases come to 9, with V trimmed by 5 bases and J by 0 bases. The sequence joins TRBV7-9 to TRBJ1-6; 8 bases in the middle match TRBD1. The TCR sequence derives from a woman aged 80 or over with acute or convalescent COVID-19. The specimen was peripheral blood. The DNA reads TGTGCCAGCAGCCTACGGACAGGGCCGAGCTCCTATAATTCACCCCTCCACTTT. Translation gives CASSLRTGPSSYNSPLHF.